This T cell receptor beta chain was recovered during a study of cytomegalovirus exposure and HLA in healthy donors. In regard to this clone: Its antigen is unknown.

Germline CDR1 and CDR2: SGDLS and YYNGEE. CDR3 length: 14 amino acids. Deletions cut 0 bases from V and 2 bases from J, with 9 bases between. PCR involved 60 Vbeta and 13 Jbeta primers. Original data processing: Roughly 11 million shared chains were among the approximately 87 million unique TCR beta chains that a later analysis counted. Using immunoSEQ multiplex PCR, the repertoire was profiled, and TCRdb retains in-frame clones only, with some absent. V, J and clone size were drawn from that table, and D and trimming were deduced from the DNA. The sample has some 96,000 clones, 55% to 75% seen once; the top ten hold around 3.5%. Broader study findings: TCR beta chains numbering some 160 were designated cytomegalovirus-associated. CMV antigen specificity of a few CMV-associated chains was confirmed in vitro.

The TCR was taken from a man aged 55 to 70 in good health and CMV-seronegative. The source material was PBMCs. The genes are TRBV9 and TRBJ2-7; perhaps TRBD1 as D (5 bases). In nucleotides, the CDR3 is TGTGCCAGCAGCGTAGAGCAGGGTCCCTACGAGCAGTACTTC. This sequence encodes CASSVEQGPYEQYF.